This entry is about one T cell receptor (beta chain). Antigen specificity is unknown. The isolated RNA, all of it, was reverse transcribed, so expressed TCRB transcripts were what got sequenced. TCRdb's table, derived via immunoSEQ multiplex PCR, lists solely in-frame clones and lacks some. The data hold about 650,000 clones, with around 12% observed a single time. The sample comes from a study of beta chain features in type 1 diabetes. General study results and limits: All four CD4+ subsets from Type 1 diabetes patients carried moderately but significantly shorter TCRB CDR3s. PCR might favor shorter templates, equally in patients and controls.

Purity of each sorted population was above 95%. This CDR3 comprises 16 residues. Germline V CDR1 and CDR2: SQVTM, ANQGSEA. V lost 1 base to trimming and J lost 3 bases, with 19 bases between them. Specimen: naive CD4+ T cells from blood. The V and J genes are TRBV29-1 and TRBJ2-7, with D tentatively TRBD1 or TRBD2 (5 bases each). This clonotype was sampled from a man between 25 and 39 years old with type 1 diabetes. CDR3 amino acids: CSVEGRVRGGIYEQYF. The CDR3 nucleotides are TGCAGCGTTGAAGGCCGGGTGAGGGGCGGCATCTACGAGCAGTACTTC.